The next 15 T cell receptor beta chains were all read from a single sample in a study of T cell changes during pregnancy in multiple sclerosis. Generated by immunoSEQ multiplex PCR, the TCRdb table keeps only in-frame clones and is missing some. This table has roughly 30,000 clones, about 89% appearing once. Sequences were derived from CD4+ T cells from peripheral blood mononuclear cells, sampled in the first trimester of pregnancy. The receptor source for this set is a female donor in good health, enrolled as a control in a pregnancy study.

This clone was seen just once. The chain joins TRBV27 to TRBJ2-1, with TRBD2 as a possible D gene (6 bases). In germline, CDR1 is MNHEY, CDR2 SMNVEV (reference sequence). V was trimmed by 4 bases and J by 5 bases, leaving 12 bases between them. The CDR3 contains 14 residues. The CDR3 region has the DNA TGTGCCAGCAGTTGGGGAGCGGGTAACAATGAGCAGTTCTTC. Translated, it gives CASSWGAGNNEQFF.

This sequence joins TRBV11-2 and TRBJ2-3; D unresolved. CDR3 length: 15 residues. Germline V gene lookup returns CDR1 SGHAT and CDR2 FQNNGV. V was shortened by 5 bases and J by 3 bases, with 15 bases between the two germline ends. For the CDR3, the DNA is TGTGCCAGCAGCCCGGTCCTAGGTCGGACAGATACGCAGTATTTT. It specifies CASSPVLGRTDTQYF.

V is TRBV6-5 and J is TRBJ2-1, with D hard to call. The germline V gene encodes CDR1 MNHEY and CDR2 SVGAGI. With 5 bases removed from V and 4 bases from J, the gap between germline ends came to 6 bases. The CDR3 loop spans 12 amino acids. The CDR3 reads CASSRGYNEQFF. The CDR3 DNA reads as TGTGCCAGCAGTCGAGGTTACAATGAGCAGTTCTTC.

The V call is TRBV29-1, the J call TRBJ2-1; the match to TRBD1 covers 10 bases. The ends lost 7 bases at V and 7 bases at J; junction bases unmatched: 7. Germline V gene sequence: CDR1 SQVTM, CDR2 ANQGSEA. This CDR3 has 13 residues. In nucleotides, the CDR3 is TGCAGCGAAGGACAGGGGGGCGGGAATGAGCAGTTCTTC. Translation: CSEGQGGGNEQFF.

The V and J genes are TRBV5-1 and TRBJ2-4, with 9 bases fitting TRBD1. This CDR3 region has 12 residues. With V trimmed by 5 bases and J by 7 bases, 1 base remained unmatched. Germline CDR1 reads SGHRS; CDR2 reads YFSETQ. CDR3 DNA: TGCGCCAGCAGGGGGACAGGGAACATTCAGTACTTC. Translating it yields CASRGTGNIQYF.

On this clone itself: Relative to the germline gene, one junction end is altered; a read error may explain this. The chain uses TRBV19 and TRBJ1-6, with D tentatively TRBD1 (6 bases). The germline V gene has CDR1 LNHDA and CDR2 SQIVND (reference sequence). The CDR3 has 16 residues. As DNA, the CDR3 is TGTGCCAGTAGTTCCCCCGACAGGTCCTACAATTCACCCCTCCACTTT. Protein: CASSSPDRSYNSPLHF.

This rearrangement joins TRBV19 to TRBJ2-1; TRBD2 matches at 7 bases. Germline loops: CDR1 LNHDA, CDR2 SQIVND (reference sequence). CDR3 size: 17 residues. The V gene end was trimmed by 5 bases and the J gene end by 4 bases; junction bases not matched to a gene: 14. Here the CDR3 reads CASSLHPASGVYNEQFF. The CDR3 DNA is TGTGCCAGTAGTCTCCACCCCGCCAGCGGGGTGTACAATGAGCAGTTCTTC.

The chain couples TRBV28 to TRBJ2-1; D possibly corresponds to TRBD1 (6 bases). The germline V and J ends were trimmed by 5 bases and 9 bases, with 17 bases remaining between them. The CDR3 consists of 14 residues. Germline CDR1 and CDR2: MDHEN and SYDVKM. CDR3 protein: CASSPRTARGEQFF. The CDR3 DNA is TGTGCCAGCAGTCCTCGGACAGCCAGGGGTGAGCAGTTCTTC.

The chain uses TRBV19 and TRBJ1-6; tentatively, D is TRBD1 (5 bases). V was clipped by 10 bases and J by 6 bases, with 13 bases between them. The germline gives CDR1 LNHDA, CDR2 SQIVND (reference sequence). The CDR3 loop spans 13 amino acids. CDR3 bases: TGTGCCACCTCGCAGGGAAGTAATTCACCCCTCCACTTT. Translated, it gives CATSQGSNSPLHF.

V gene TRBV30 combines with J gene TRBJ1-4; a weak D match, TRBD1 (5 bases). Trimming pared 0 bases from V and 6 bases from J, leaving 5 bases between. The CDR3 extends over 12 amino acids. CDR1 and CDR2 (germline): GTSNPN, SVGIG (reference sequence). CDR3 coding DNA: TGTGCCTGGAGTGTACAGGATGAAAAACTGTTTTTT. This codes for CAWSVQDEKLFF.

The CDR3 DNA reads as TGTGCCAGCAGCACCCTAGGGCTAGCGGGGTTGGATACGCAGTATTTT. As protein: CASSTLGLAGLDTQYF. This chain connects TRBV5-6 to TRBJ2-3; 9 positions agree with TRBD2. This CDR3 comprises 16 residues. V was pared by 4 bases and J by 6 bases, with 12 bases of the junction left unmatched. The germline V gene encodes CDR1 SGHDT and CDR2 YYEEEE.

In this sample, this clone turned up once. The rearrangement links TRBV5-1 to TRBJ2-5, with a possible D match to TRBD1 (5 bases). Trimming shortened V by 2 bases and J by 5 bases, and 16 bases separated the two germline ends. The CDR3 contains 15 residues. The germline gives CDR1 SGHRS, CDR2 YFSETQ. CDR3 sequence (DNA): TGCGCCAGCAGCTTTGACCCAGGGTCGAGGGAGACCCAGTACTTC. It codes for CASSFDPGSRETQYF. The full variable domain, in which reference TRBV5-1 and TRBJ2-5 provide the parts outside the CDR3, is KAGVTQTPRYLIKTRGQQVTLSCSPISGHRSVSWYQQTPGQGLQFLFEYFSETQRNKGNFPGRFSGRQFSNSRSEMNVSTLELGDSALYLCASSFDPGSRETQYFGPGTRLLVL.

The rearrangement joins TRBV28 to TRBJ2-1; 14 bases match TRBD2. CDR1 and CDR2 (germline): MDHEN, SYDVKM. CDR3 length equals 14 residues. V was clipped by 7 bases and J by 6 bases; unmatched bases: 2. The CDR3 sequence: CASKGLAGANEQFF. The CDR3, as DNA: TGTGCCAGCAAGGGACTAGCGGGAGCCAATGAGCAGTTCTTC.

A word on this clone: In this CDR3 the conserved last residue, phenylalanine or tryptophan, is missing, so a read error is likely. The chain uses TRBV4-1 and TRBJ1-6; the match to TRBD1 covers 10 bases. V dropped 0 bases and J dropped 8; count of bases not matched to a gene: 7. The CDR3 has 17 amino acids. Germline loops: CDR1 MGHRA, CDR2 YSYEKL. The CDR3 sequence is CASSQDLRTGGDSPLHL. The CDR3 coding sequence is TGCGCCAGCAGCCAAGATCTGAGGACAGGGGGTGATTCACCCCTCCACCTT.

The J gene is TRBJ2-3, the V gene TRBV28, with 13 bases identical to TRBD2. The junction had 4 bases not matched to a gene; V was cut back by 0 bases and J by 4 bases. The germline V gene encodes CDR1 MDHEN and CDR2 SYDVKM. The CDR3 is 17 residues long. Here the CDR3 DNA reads TGTGCCAGCAGTTTATGGGGAACTAGCGGGAGGGCAGATACGCAGTATTTT. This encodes CASSLWGTSGRADTQYF.